The 14 T cell receptor beta chains in this list originate from one sample, sequenced in a study of post-analysis software for immune sequencing data. Study-level points and caveats: TRBV segments more frequent in patients than in controls numbered several and included TRBV5-6, TRBV5-1 and TRBV20-1.

For these TCRs, the target antigens are not known. Presence of unique molecular identifiers characterized the TCR beta cDNA libraries. TCRdb ran MiXCR on the PCR reads and lists one entry per CDR3 protein. The table has 450,000 or so distinct CDR3 sequences, approximately 45% seen once; the top ten hold about an eighth. Sequenced material: blood. The receptors here all came from a girl aged 10 to 17 with multiple sclerosis.

The chain links TRBV4-1 to TRBJ1-2; D possibly corresponds to TRBD1 (6 bases). Germline CDR1 is MGHRA and CDR2 is YSYEKL. Deletions cut 1 base from V and 0 bases from J, with 12 bases between. This CDR3 spans 16 amino acids. The CDR3 region is CASSQAPGATNYGYTF. Here the CDR3 DNA reads TGCGCCAGCAGCCAAGCCCCGGGGGCCACTAACTATGGCTACACCTTC.

This clonotype appeared many times. The chain has TRBV20-1 and TRBJ2-7; TRBD2 agrees at 12 bases. Germline CDR1 DFQATT, CDR2 SNEGSKA (reference sequence). The CDR3 is 15 amino acids. CDR3 bases: TGCAGCCCCGGGGCTAGCGGGAGGGGCAGCTACGAGCAGTACTTC. Protein sequence: CSPGASGRGSYEQYF.

This chain uses TRBV12-3 or TRBV12-4 with TRBJ2-7; perhaps TRBD1 as D (6 bases). V lost 1 base to trimming and J lost 9 bases, with 13 bases between them. The CDR3 has 13 residues. The CDR3 spells CASSLDRELGQYF. CDR3 in DNA: TGTGCCAGCAGTTTAGACAGGGAGTTGGGGCAGTACTTC.

This rearrangement joins TRBV28 to TRBJ1-1; 11 nucleotides agree with TRBD1. The CDR3 sequence is 15 residues long. Germline V gene sequence: CDR1 MDHEN, CDR2 SYDVKM. V shed 6 bases, J shed 5 bases, and the junction held 8 bases outside the gene matches. The CDR3 DNA is TGTGCCAGCAGCCTTCCGGGACAGGGGGGTACTGAAGCTTTCTTT. Translated: CASSLPGQGGTEAFF.

The rearrangement joins TRBV6-6 to TRBJ2-3, with D hard to call. V lost 3 bases to trimming and J lost 12 bases, with 10 bases between them. The germline gives CDR1 MNHNY, CDR2 SVGAGI (reference sequence). CDR3 length: 11 amino acids. The CDR3 protein is CASSYGVYQYF. CDR3 DNA: TGTGCCAGCAGTTATGGGGTGTATCAGTATTTT.

The rearrangement joins TRBV11-2 to TRBJ2-7, with 7 positions matching TRBD1. Germline V gene lookup returns CDR1 SGHAT and CDR2 FQNNGV. Unmatched junction bases numbered 5, after V lost 4 bases and J lost 2 bases. This CDR3 spans 14 amino acids. The CDR3 bases are TGTGCCAGCAGCTATGGGACAGTTACCTACGAGCAGTACTTC. It is translated as CASSYGTVTYEQYF. Drawing the rest from reference TRBV11-2 and TRBJ2-7, the complete variable domain is EAGVAQSPRYKIIEKRQSVAFWCNPISGHATLYWYQQILGQGPKLLIQFQNNGVVDDSQLPKDRFSAERLKGVDSTLKIQPAKLEDSAVYLCASSYGTVTYEQYFGPGTRLTVT.

The sample holds a few counts of this clonotype. The CDR3: CASSEALAGSTEQYF. The CDR3 DNA follows: TGTGCCAGCAGTGAAGCGCTAGCGGGGAGTACCGAGCAGTACTTC. The chain combines TRBV2 with TRBJ2-7, with 9 bases fitting TRBD2. Germline-derived CDR1 and CDR2 are SNHLY and FYNNEI. V was pared by 0 bases and J by 6 bases, with 6 bases of the junction left unmatched. The CDR3 has 15 amino acids.

Points on this clonotype: The junction differs from germline at one of its ends, possibly a read error. The chain employs TRBV5-1 and TRBJ1-4; D call uncertain. CDR3 length: 16 amino acids. CDR1 and CDR2 (germline): SGHRS, YFSETQ. The CDR3 bases are TGCGCCAGCAGCTTGGGAAGCCTTGCAACTAATGAAAAACGGTTTTTT. This gives the protein CASSLGSLATNEKRFF.

The table lists this clonotype with a few counts. The V and J genes are TRBV20-1 and TRBJ2-7, with TRBD2 matching over 12 bases. The ends lost 0 bases at V and 6 bases at J; junction bases unmatched: 21. CDR1 and CDR2 from the germline V gene are DFQATT and SNEGSKA (reference sequence). The CDR3 extends over 20 amino acids. CDR3 bases: TGCAGTGCTAGAGATTTGAGGCTGGAGACTAGCGGGAGAAGCTACACCGAGCAGTACTTC. It codes for CSARDLRLETSGRSYTEQYF.

The rearrangement uses TRBV5-1 and TRBJ2-6; 11 bases line up with TRBD2. The CDR3 spans 16 residues. V was pared by 5 bases and J by 4 bases, with 5 bases of the junction left unmatched. Germline CDR1 is SGHRS and CDR2 is YFSETQ. CDR3 nucleotide sequence: TGCGCCAGCAGAACTAGCGGGAGCCCCGGGGCCAACGTCCTGACTTTC. Encoded protein: CASRTSGSPGANVLTF.

This clonotype was counted between two and nine times. This sequence joins TRBV27 and TRBJ1-1; no definite D call. Germline-derived CDR1 and CDR2 are MNHEY and SMNVEV (reference sequence). V was cut by 4 bases and J by 0 bases, with 9 bases left in between. This CDR3 contains 14 residues. The CDR3 loop is CASSWVGMNTEAFF. The CDR3 region has the DNA TGTGCCAGCAGTTGGGTGGGGATGAACACTGAAGCTTTCTTT.

CDR3 bases: TGTGCCAGCAGTTCCATTGGACAGGGTGGTTTAGAGACCCAGTACTTC. Its protein product is CASSSIGQGGLETQYF. The chain couples TRBV27 to TRBJ2-5; 8 nucleotides line up with TRBD1. Germline V CDR1 and CDR2: MNHEY, SMNVEV (reference sequence). V shed 4 bases, J shed 4 bases, and the junction held 11 bases outside the gene matches. The CDR3 spans 16 residues.

This rearrangement joins TRBV7-2 to TRBJ1-1, with D hard to call. V was shortened by 1 base and J by 2 bases, with 11 bases between the two germline ends. Germline V lookup: CDR1 SGHTA, CDR2 FQGNSA. This CDR3 region has 15 residues. The CDR3 nucleotides read TGTGCCAGCAGCTTAGAAGGCCAGATTAACACTGAAGCTTTCTTT. It codes for CASSLEGQINTEAFF.

The rearrangement joins TRBV7-8 to TRBJ2-1; the D gene is possibly TRBD2 (6 bases). The CDR3 is 15 residues long. Germline V gene lookup returns CDR1 SGHVS and CDR2 FQNEAQ. The ends were cut back, 3 bases at V and 4 bases at J, with 13 bases in the middle. In DNA form, the CDR3 reads TGTGCCAGCAGCTTCCCGGGACTGGAATACAATGAGCAGTTCTTC. This translates into CASSFPGLEYNEQFF.